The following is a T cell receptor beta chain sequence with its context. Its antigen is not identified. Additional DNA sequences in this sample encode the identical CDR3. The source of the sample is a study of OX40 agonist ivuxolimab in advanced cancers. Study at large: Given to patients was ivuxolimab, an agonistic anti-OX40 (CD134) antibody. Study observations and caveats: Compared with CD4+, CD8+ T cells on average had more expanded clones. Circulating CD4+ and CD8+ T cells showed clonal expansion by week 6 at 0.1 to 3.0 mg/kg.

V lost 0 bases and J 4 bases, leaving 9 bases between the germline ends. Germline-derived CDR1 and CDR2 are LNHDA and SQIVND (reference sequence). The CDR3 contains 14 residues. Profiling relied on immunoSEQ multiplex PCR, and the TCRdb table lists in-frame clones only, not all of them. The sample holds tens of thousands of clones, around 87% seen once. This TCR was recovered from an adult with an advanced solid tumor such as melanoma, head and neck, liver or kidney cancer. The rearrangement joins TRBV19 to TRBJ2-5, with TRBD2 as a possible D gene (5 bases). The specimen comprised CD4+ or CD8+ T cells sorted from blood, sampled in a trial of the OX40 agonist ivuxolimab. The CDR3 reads CASSIDLGRETQYF. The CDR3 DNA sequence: TGTGCCAGTAGTATAGATCTTGGGAGAGAGACCCAGTACTTC.